Listed below are T cell receptor beta chains from one sample, sequenced in a study of cytomegalovirus exposure and HLA in healthy donors. The assay was immunoSEQ multiplex PCR, and TCRdb's table has in-frame clones only and misses some. This table has about 130,000 clones, just over 75% appearing once. Sequenced material: PBMCs. All receptors derive from a woman aged 45-59 years in good health and CMV-seronegative. Each CDR3 is given with its conserved first and last residue. Clone size appears in some rows only: once, few, many, or a class for an expanded clone.

NA,TRBJ2-3,TRBV19,CASSTKTGGKDTQYF
few,TRBJ2-7,TRBV7-7,CASSLAQTYEQYF
NA,TRBJ2-2,TRBV4-3,CASSQGLARTGELFF
NA,TRBJ1-4,TRBV27,CASSSPRTGGSEKLFF
NA,TRBJ2-3,TRBV5-4,CASSRAGADTQYF
NA,TRBJ2-1,TRBV7-3,CASSSSGGGNEQFF
NA,TRBJ2-5,TRBV27,CASSFPGRRETQYF
NA,TRBJ2-3,TRBV28,CASSSLPLTDTQYF
NA,TRBJ2-5,TRBV28,CASSLEQAQETQYF
NA,TRBJ1-2,TRBV4-3,CASSQETGGAGGYTF
NA,TRBJ1-1,TRBV28,CASSKTRQGRTEAFF
once,TRBJ1-2,TRBV28,CASREQGVFHGYTF
NA,TRBJ1-3,TRBV7-9,CASSGPGQISGNTIYF
NA,TRBJ1-4,TRBV14,CASSLPPAFSGSLFF
NA,TRBJ2-7,TRBV20-1,CSALPGDEQYF
NA,TRBJ2-2,TRBV7-8,CASSSLVAGGPFGELFF
few,TRBJ1-5,TRBV15,CATSRDGQGNNQPQHF
NA,TRBJ1-2,TRBV29-1,CSVDLTGGLEGYTF
NA,TRBJ1-3,TRBV7-2,CASSLQGAENTIYF
NA,TRBJ2-5,TRBV4-3,CASSQDRGQETQYF
NA,TRBJ2-1,TRBV14,CASSQVGHEQFF
NA,TRBJ2-7,TRBV6-6,CASSYGQNSYEQYF
NA,TRBJ2-2,TRBV19,CASSGGQGSNTGELFF
few,TRBJ2-7,TRBV4-3,CASSQAAEHYEQYF
NA,TRBJ1-4,TRBV5-1,CASSLQGIEKLFF
NA,TRBJ2-1,TRBV11-2,CASSTFKKGDEQFF
once,TRBJ1-1,TRBV5-1,CASSLEGAGNTEAFF
NA,TRBJ2-7,TRBV4-2,CASSQPGGSYEQYF
NA,TRBJ2-1,TRBV5-1,CASSRIGSGRYNEQFF
NA,TRBJ2-5,TRBV28,CASSTRSQETQYF
NA,TRBJ1-1,TRBV10-3,CAIRQGSGTEAFF
NA,TRBJ2-1,TRBV7-9,CASSPGGAIDEQFF
NA,TRBJ2-1,TRBV7-9,CASSLPESSYNEQFF
NA,TRBJ1-4,TRBV28,CASSLAGVDEKLFF
NA,TRBJ1-2,TRBV7-6,CASSSPPQAYYGYTF
NA,TRBJ2-1,TRBV5-3,CARSSGLAGGTYNEQFF
NA,TRBJ2-3,TRBV30,CAWSVLAGDTQYF
NA,TRBJ2-3,TRBV7-2,CASSNTQGVTDTQYF
NA,TRBJ1-3,TRBV16,CASSQVDRPGDTIYF
NA,TRBJ2-7,TRBV7-7,CASSSGQGSNEQSF
NA,TRBJ2-7,TRBV28,CASSRPRGTYEQYF
NA,TRBJ2-5,TRBV5-1,CASSGTSGSAGTQYF
NA,TRBJ2-1,TRBV6-5,CASSEPANADNEQFF
NA,TRBJ2-7,TRBV9,CASSAKLAGNYEQYF
few,TRBJ1-1,TRBV27,CASSLAGGLNTEAFF
NA,TRBJ2-5,TRBV9,CASSGGLVGETQYF
NA,TRBJ1-4,TRBV6-5,CASSLTGTGVEKLFF
NA,TRBJ2-5,TRBV7-2,CASIPGLAEGAWETQYF
NA,TRBJ1-3,TRBV30,CAWSNRGGRGNTIYF
NA,TRBJ1-4,TRBV29-1,CSVEDLRADEKLFF
once,TRBJ2-1,TRBV25-1,CASSDTRSEQFF
NA,TRBJ2-3,TRBV28,CASRSGTSGTDTQYF
NA,TRBJ2-3,TRBV4-3,CASSQDITAGDTQYF
NA,TRBJ2-4,TRBV27,CASSRRGGSDIAKNIQYF
NA,TRBJ1-1,TRBV5-1,CASSLRQGGNTEAFF